The 5 T cell receptor beta chains listed next were all sequenced from one sample in a study of response to subunit inactivated influenza vaccine. A single record per CDR3 protein comes from TCRdb applying MiXCR to the RT-PCR reads. The sample lists 650,000 to 800,000 distinct CDR3 sequences; around 18% were seen once. The sample in question was PBMCs from blood, obtained more than 4 days after vaccination. The source is a man aged 45-65 years who received an inactivated influenza vaccine.

Ten or more counts support this clonotype. This chain connects TRBV7-6 to TRBJ1-5, with D tentatively TRBD1 (5 bases). CDR1 is SGHVS, CDR2 FNYEAQ, per germline. The ends were cut back, 1 base at V and 4 bases at J, with 8 bases in the middle. This CDR3 has 14 residues. This CDR3 reads CASSLGAGNQPQHF. The CDR3 coding sequence is TGTGCCAGCAGCTTAGGCGCAGGGAATCAGCCCCAGCATTTT.

This clonotype was seen more than once but under ten times. V gene TRBV7-9 combines with J gene TRBJ2-5; D is unclear. The CDR3 sequence is 12 residues long. V was trimmed by 3 bases and J by 5 bases, leaving 7 bases between them. Germline CDR1 reads SEHNR; CDR2 reads FQNEAQ (reference sequence). The CDR3 DNA follows: TGTGCCAGCAGCTTGGCCCATGAGACCCAGTACTTC. Its protein is CASSLAHETQYF.

In its sample, this clonotype was seen a few times. V gene TRBV4-1 combines with J gene TRBJ1-2; D possibly corresponds to TRBD1 (5 bases). Germline-derived CDR1 and CDR2 are MGHRA and YSYEKL. Trimming stripped 2 bases from V and 4 bases from J, with 11 bases between. CDR3 size: 14 residues. This CDR3 reads CASSQPGTGYGYTF. In nucleotides, the CDR3 is TGCGCCAGCAGCCAACCTGGGACGGGCTATGGCTACACCTTC.

In the case of this clonotype: Being one base from a much bigger clone, this may be a read error. The genes are TRBV29-1 and TRBJ2-1, with D hard to call. The CDR3 contains 14 residues. Germline values: CDR1 SQVTM, CDR2 ANQGSEA. Trimming removed 2 bases from V and 3 bases from J, with 11 bases in between. In DNA form, the CDR3 reads TGCAGCGTTGAAAAACGGGCTGACTACAATGAGCAGTTCTTC. Amino acids: CSVEKRADYNEQFF.

In this sample, this clonotype turned up a few times. The CDR3 spells CASSQDQAGSGANVLTF. CDR3 DNA: TGTGCCAGCAGCCAAGATCAAGCGGGGTCCGGGGCCAACGTCCTGACTTTC. The rearrangement joins TRBV4-2 to TRBJ2-6, with 7 positions matching TRBD2. Per germline, CDR1 LGHNA and CDR2 YNFKEQ. The CDR3 runs 17 residues. The V gene end was trimmed by 0 bases and the J gene end by 4 bases; junction bases not matched to a gene: 6.